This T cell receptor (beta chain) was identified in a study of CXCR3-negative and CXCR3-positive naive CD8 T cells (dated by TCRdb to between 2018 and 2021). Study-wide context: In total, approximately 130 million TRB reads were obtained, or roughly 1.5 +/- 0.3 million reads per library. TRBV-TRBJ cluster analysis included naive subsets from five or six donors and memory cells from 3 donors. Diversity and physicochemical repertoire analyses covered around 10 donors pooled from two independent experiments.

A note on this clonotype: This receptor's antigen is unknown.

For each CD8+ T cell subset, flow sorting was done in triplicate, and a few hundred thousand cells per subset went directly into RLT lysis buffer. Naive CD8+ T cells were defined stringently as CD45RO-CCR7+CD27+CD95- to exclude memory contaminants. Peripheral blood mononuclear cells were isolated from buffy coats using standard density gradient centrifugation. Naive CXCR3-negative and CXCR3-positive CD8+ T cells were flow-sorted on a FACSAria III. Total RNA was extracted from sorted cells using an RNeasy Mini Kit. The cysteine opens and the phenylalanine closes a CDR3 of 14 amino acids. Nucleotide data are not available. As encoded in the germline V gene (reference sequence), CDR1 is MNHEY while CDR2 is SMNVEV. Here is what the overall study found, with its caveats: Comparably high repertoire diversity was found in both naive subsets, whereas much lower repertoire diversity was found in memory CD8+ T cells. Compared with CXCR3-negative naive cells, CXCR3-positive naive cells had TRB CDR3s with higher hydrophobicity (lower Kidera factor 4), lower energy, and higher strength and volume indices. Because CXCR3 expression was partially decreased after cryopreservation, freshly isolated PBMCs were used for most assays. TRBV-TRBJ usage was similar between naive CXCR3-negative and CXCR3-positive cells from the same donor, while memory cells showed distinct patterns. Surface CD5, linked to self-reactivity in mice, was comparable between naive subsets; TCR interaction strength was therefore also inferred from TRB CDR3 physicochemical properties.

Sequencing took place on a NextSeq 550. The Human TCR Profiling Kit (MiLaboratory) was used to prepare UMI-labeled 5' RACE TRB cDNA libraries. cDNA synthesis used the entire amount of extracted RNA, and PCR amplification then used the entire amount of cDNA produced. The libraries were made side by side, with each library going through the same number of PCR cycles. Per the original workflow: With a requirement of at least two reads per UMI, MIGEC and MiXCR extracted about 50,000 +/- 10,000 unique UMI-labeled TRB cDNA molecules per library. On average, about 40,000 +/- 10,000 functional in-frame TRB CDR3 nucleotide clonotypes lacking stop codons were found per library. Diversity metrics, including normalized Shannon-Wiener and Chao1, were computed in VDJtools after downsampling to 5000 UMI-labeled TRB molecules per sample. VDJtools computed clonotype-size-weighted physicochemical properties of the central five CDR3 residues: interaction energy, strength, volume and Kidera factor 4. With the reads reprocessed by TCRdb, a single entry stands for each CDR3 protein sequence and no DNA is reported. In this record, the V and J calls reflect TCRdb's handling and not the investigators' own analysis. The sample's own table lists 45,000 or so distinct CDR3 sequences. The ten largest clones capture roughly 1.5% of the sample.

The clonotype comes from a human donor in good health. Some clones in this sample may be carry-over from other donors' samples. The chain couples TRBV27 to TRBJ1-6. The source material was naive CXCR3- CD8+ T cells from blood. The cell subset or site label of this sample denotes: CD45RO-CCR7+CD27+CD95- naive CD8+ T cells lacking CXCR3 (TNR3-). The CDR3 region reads CATRRYSPDSPLHF.